Included here is one T cell receptor (beta chain) sequence, with context. Its antigen is not identified. This specimen belongs to a study of cytomegalovirus exposure and HLA in healthy donors. Study findings and constraints: Later analysis demonstrated an association between a missense DCLRE1C variant and TCR beta V- and J-gene trimming.

The PCR employed 60 Vbeta primers together with 13 Jbeta primers. Using immunoSEQ multiplex PCR, the repertoire was profiled, and TCRdb retains in-frame clones only, with some absent. The sample consists of about 160,000 clones, about 81% of them appearing once. The TCR comes from a girl aged 2 to 10 in good health and CMV-seropositive. Sequenced material: PBMCs.

DNA for the CDR3: TGTGCCAGCAGCTTAGGACAGGGGAACCACGAGCAGTACTTC. Translating it yields CASSLGQGNHEQYF. This chain uses TRBV5-6 with TRBJ2-7; 9 bases map to TRBD1. This CDR3 contains 14 residues. Germline V CDR1 and CDR2: SGHDT, YYEEEE. V lost 2 bases to trimming and J lost 5 bases; unmatched junction nucleotides: 5.